The following is a TCR beta chain sequence with its context. Its cognate antigen is unknown. The data stem from a study of cytomegalovirus exposure and HLA in healthy donors. Overall study findings and caveats: Altogether, some 160 TCR beta chains were recorded as cytomegalovirus-associated.

The ends were cut back, 4 bases at V and 4 bases at J, with 4 bases in the middle. This CDR3 is 11 amino acids long. Germline-derived CDR1 and CDR2 are SEHNR and FQNEAQ (reference sequence). Assay used: immunoSEQ multiplex PCR; TCRdb lists only in-frame clones, some missing. The sample includes about 73,000 clones, around 96% of them seen just once. This TCR was recovered from a man aged 18 to 29 in good health and CMV-seronegative. V and J are TRBV7-9 and TRBJ1-1, with D hard to call. Sequencing was carried out using PBMCs. CDR3 bases: TGTGCCAGCAGCTCCGGCACTGAAGCTTTCTTT. This gives the protein CASSSGTEAFF.